Listed here are 29 T cell receptor beta chains from one sample, sequenced in a study of shared clonotypes between healthy human individuals. Positive CCR7 selection of CD45RO-negative cells yielded the naive CD8 cells, and terminally differentiated effector memory CD45RA+ cells were excluded. TCRdb's table, derived via immunoSEQ multiplex PCR, lists solely in-frame clones and lacks some. The sample yields about 680,000 clones, roughly nine tenths seen once. The sequenced sample was naive CD8+ T cells sorted from blood. The receptors derive from a man aged 25-40 years in good health.

V and J are TRBV5-6 and TRBJ1-5, with D hard to call. Trimming shortened V by 0 bases and J by 4 bases, and 11 bases separated the two germline ends. The germline gives CDR1 SGHDT, CDR2 YYEEEE. The CDR3 is 15 residues long. The CDR3 loop is CASSLGRALNQPQHF. The CDR3 DNA reads as TGTGCCAGCAGCTTGGGGAGAGCCCTGAATCAGCCCCAGCATTTT. The variable domain in full, completed from reference TRBV5-6 and TRBJ1-5, reads DAGVTQSPTHLIKTRGQQVTLRCSPKSGHDTVSWYQQALGQGPQFIFQYYEEEERQRGNFPDRFSGHQFPNYSSELNVNALLLGDSALYLCASSLGRALNQPQHFGDGTRLSIL.

This CDR3 is CASSVDNIRDRGQETQYF. CDR3 coding DNA: TGTGCCAGCAGTGTGGATAATATCCGGGACAGGGGCCAAGAGACCCAGTACTTC. The chain combines TRBV2 with TRBJ2-5; 10 bases match TRBD1. V shed 4 bases and J 1 base; nucleotides not matched to a gene: 12. This CDR3 comprises 18 residues. Looked up from germline, CDR1 is SNHLY and CDR2 is FYNNEI. The complete variable domain, with remaining parts taken from reference TRBV2 and TRBJ2-5, reads EPEVTQTPSHQVTQMGQEVILRCVPISNHLYFYWYRQILGQKVEFLVSFYNNEISEKSEIFDDQFSVERPDGSNFTLKIRSTKLEDSAMYFCASSVDNIRDRGQETQYFGPGTRLLVL.

The chain has TRBV27 and TRBJ2-5, with 8 bases aligning to TRBD2. The V segment lost 2 bases and the J segment 2 bases; nucleotides outside the gene matches: 7. Germline lookup yields CDR1 MNHEY and CDR2 SMNVEV (reference sequence). There are 16 residues in the CDR3. The CDR3 is CASSLISGREQETQYF. CDR3 bases: TGTGCCAGCAGTTTAATCAGCGGGAGAGAACAAGAGACCCAGTACTTC.

The chain carries TRBV29-1 and TRBJ2-7, with a possible D match to TRBD2 (6 bases). This CDR3 is built from 13 residues. Germline V gene lookup returns CDR1 SQVTM and CDR2 ANQGSEA. Deletions cut 3 bases from V and 0 bases from J, with 9 bases between. The CDR3 region has the DNA TGCAGCGTTGAGTTGCGGGACTCCTACGAGCAGTACTTC. It codes for CSVELRDSYEQYF.

The V call is TRBV28, the J call TRBJ1-3; no firm D call. Per the germline V gene, CDR1 is MDHEN and CDR2 is SYDVKM. There are 14 residues in the CDR3. Trimming removed 3 bases from V and 4 bases from J, with 10 bases in between. CDR3 sequence (DNA): TGTGCCAGCAGTTTCGAGGTTGTCGGAAACACCATATATTTT. Translation: CASSFEVVGNTIYF.

This rearrangement joins TRBV2 to TRBJ1-2; no firm D call. With 8 bases removed from V and 1 base from J, the gap between germline ends came to 20 bases. Germline V gene sequence: CDR1 SNHLY, CDR2 FYNNEI. The CDR3 extends over 16 amino acids. The chain's CDR3 is CASPQFGRGGNYGYTF. The DNA of the CDR3 is TGTGCCAGCCCCCAATTCGGACGCGGAGGTAACTATGGCTACACCTTC. The full variable domain, completed using reference TRBV2 and TRBJ1-2, is EPEVTQTPSHQVTQMGQEVILRCVPISNHLYFYWYRQILGQKVEFLVSFYNNEISEKSEIFDDQFSVERPDGSNFTLKIRSTKLEDSAMYFCASPQFGRGGNYGYTFGSGTRLTVV.

Comment on this clone: At the DNA level, this CDR3 is encoded by other sequences in the same sample as well. J is TRBJ1-5 and V is TRBV7-9; D is uncertain. V was pared by 5 bases and J by 3 bases, with 5 bases between. The CDR3 has 12 amino acids. The germline V gene encodes CDR1 SEHNR and CDR2 FQNEAQ (reference sequence). The DNA of the CDR3 is TGTGCCAGCAGCCGGGCCAATCAGCCCCAGCATTTT. Translating it yields CASSRANQPQHF. Full variable domain (rest looked up from reference TRBV7-9 and TRBJ1-5): DTGVSQNPRHKITKRGQNVTFRCDPISEHNRLYWYRQTLGQGPEFLTYFQNEAQLEKSRLLSDRFSAERPKGSFSTLEIQRTEQGDSAMYLCASSRANQPQHFGDGTRLSIL.

The V call is TRBV19, the J call TRBJ2-7; TRBD1 agrees at 7 bases. With V trimmed by 5 bases and J by 3 bases, 10 bases remained unmatched. The length of the CDR3 is 15 residues. Germline values: CDR1 LNHDA, CDR2 SQIVND (reference sequence). This chain's CDR3 is CASSLTGETYYEQYF. The CDR3 coding sequence is TGTGCCAGTAGTCTAACAGGGGAGACTTACTACGAGCAGTACTTC.

The chain recombines TRBV6-5 with TRBJ2-2; D is ambiguous. The V gene lost 7 bases and the J gene lost 0 bases, with 9 bases spanning the gap. The germline V gene encodes CDR1 MNHEY and CDR2 SVGAGI. The CDR3 extends over 14 amino acids. The CDR3 nucleotides are TGTGCCAGCACCTTAGGGCCGAACACCGGGGAGCTGTTTTTT. As protein: CASTLGPNTGELFF.

The table lists this clone with a count of one. This chain connects TRBV30 to TRBJ2-1, with 9 bases fitting TRBD2. The germline gives CDR1 GTSNPN, CDR2 SVGIG (reference sequence). With V trimmed by 5 bases and J by 9 bases, 11 bases remained unmatched. This CDR3 is built from 14 residues. The chain's CDR3 is CAWHGQREEGEQFF. The CDR3 bases are TGTGCCTGGCACGGCCAGCGGGAGGAAGGTGAGCAGTTCTTC. Combining the CDR3 with reference TRBV30 and TRBJ2-1 gives the whole variable domain SQTIHQWPATLVQPVGSPLSLECTVEGTSNPNLYWYRQAAGRGLQLLFYSVGIGQISSEVPQNLSASRPQDRQFILSSKKLLLSDSGFYLCAWHGQREEGEQFFGPGTRLTVL.

V and J are TRBV27 and TRBJ2-2; D is unclear. V lost 6 bases to trimming and J lost 8 bases, with 13 bases between them. The CDR3 is 13 residues long. The germline V gene encodes CDR1 MNHEY and CDR2 SMNVEV (reference sequence). The CDR3 nucleotides are TGTGCCAGCAGGATTCACCTCGGTGGGGAGCTGTTTTTT. Translation: CASRIHLGGELFF.

The J gene is TRBJ1-3, the V gene TRBV7-9; 9 nucleotides match TRBD1. Germline loops: CDR1 SEHNR, CDR2 FQNEAQ (reference sequence). The junction had 8 bases not matched to a gene; V was cut back by 6 bases and J by 2 bases. The CDR3 contains 16 residues. CDR3 DNA: TGTGCCAGCAGTCTCACAGGGGGCGCAACTGGAAACACCATATATTTT. Residues: CASSLTGGATGNTIYF.

The rearrangement joins TRBV6-1 to TRBJ2-7; D may be TRBD1 (6 bases). The V and J ends lost 5 bases and 2 bases respectively, with 10 bases between them. This CDR3 has 13 residues. Germline CDR1 reads MNHNS; CDR2 reads SASEGT. In nucleotides, the CDR3 is TGTGCCAGCAGTAAAGGGACAACCTACGAGCAGTACTTC. It yields the protein CASSKGTTYEQYF.

V usage is TRBV14 and J usage is TRBJ2-1, with 10 bases fitting TRBD2. The CDR3 totals 16 residues. J was trimmed by 9 bases and V by 2 bases; bases with no gene match: 10. The germline CDR1 and CDR2 sequences are SGHDN and FVKESK. Here the CDR3 DNA reads TGTGCCAGCAGCCAAATCGGAACTAGCGGGATCCCTGAGCAGTTCTTC. Amino acid sequence: CASSQIGTSGIPEQFF.

This rearrangement joins TRBV5-1 to TRBJ1-3, with D possibly TRBD1 on 5 matching bases. CDR3 length equals 15 residues. Trimming removed 7 bases from V and 2 bases from J, with 16 bases in between. Germline V gene data show CDR1 as SGHRS and CDR2 as YFSETQ. CDR3 protein: CASRAFGATGNTIYF. The DNA for the CDR3 is TGCGCCAGCCGAGCGTTCGGGGCTACTGGAAACACCATATATTTT.

V gene TRBV9 combines with J gene TRBJ1-2; perhaps TRBD1 as D (6 bases). This CDR3 spans 13 amino acids. Trimming removed 3 bases from V and 8 bases from J, with 14 bases in between. Germline CDR1 and CDR2: SGDLS and YYNGEE. CDR3 in DNA: TGTGCCAGCAGCGCCACAGGGCCCAGCGGCTACACCTTC. Translated, it gives CASSATGPSGYTF.

The chain combines TRBV30 with TRBJ1-2; D is ambiguous. Germline V gene lookup returns CDR1 GTSNPN and CDR2 SVGIG (reference sequence). The CDR3 sequence is 13 residues long. V was cut by 3 bases and J by 0 bases, with 8 bases left in between. The CDR3 region has the DNA TGTGCCTGGAGCGACGGGCCTAACTATGGCTACACCTTC. Its translation is CAWSDGPNYGYTF.

The table lists this clone with a count of one. The V and J genes are TRBV6-1 and TRBJ2-7; D uncertain. V was cut by 7 bases and J by 2 bases, with 15 bases left in between. Germline assignment: CDR1 MNHNS and CDR2 SASEGT. CDR3 length: 14 amino acids. As DNA, the CDR3 is TGTGCCAGCACTAGAATCGGCAGTACCTACGAGCAGTACTTC. Its protein product is CASTRIGSTYEQYF.

The chain links TRBV10-1 to TRBJ2-3; TRBD2 might be the D (7 bases). The germline CDR1 and CDR2 sequences are WNHNN and SYGVQD (reference sequence). Trimming removed 4 bases from V and 4 bases from J, with 18 bases in between. The CDR3 is 16 amino acids. CDR3 in DNA: TGCGCCAGCAGTGGAAAGGCTCGGGGGGCCCCAGATACGCAGTATTTT. Protein: CASSGKARGAPDTQYF.

The chain has TRBV18 and TRBJ1-3; TRBD1 is a possible D gene (5 bases). V was pared by 3 bases and J by 4 bases, with 10 bases between. This CDR3 has 14 amino acids. Germline CDR1 reads KGHSH; CDR2 reads LQKENI. Here the CDR3 DNA reads TGTGCCAGCTCACCTGCAGGGTTCGGAAACACCATATATTTT. Protein product: CASSPAGFGNTIYF.

The chain combines TRBV27 with TRBJ2-7; 7 bases map to TRBD2. The CDR3 runs 14 residues. The J segment lost 0 bases and the V segment lost 8 bases, leaving 7 bases of the junction unmatched. In germline, CDR1 is MNHEY, CDR2 SMNVEV (reference sequence). The CDR3 loop is CASRRASGSYEQYF. In nucleotides, the CDR3 is TGTGCCAGCCGGCGGGCTAGCGGCTCCTACGAGCAGTACTTC.

The chain joins TRBV10-1 to TRBJ2-2; D remains unclear. Trimming shortened V by 6 bases and J by 7 bases, and 12 bases separated the two germline ends. Germline CDR1 is WNHNN and CDR2 is SYGVQD (reference sequence). CDR3 length equals 13 residues. CDR3 coding DNA: TGCGCCAGCAGCATGTCTACTGGCGGGGAGCTGTTTTTT. Residues: CASSMSTGGELFF.

V usage is TRBV6-6 and J usage is TRBJ2-1, with 8 positions matching TRBD1. Germline CDR1 reads MNHNY; CDR2 reads SVGAGI (reference sequence). The CDR3 covers 13 residues. V dropped 6 bases and J dropped 9; count of bases not matched to a gene: 7. This CDR3 reads CASSRTGNSEQFF. CDR3 sequence (DNA): TGTGCCAGCAGCCGGACAGGGAATTCTGAGCAGTTCTTC.

Only one count was recorded for this clone. The CDR3 loop is CASSQNPTRNYGYTF. As DNA, the CDR3 is TGTGCCAGCAGCCAAAACCCGACACGGAACTATGGCTACACCTTC. This chain joins TRBV28 and TRBJ1-2, with D uncertain. The CDR3 has 15 amino acids. Germline V CDR1 and CDR2: MDHEN, SYDVKM. Trimming removed 6 bases at V and 2 bases at J, with 16 bases between.

The chain joins TRBV29-1 to TRBJ2-1; tentatively, D is TRBD2 (6 bases). Trimming left V 4 bases short and J 5 bases short, with 12 bases between. Germline V gives CDR1 SQVTM, CDR2 ANQGSEA. The length of the CDR3 is 13 residues. This chain's CDR3 is CSVVTSPNNEQFF. CDR3 DNA sequence: TGCAGCGTTGTCACTAGCCCGAACAATGAGCAGTTCTTC.

The chain couples TRBV19 to TRBJ2-1, with 8 bases that match TRBD1. Germline values: CDR1 LNHDA, CDR2 SQIVND (reference sequence). V shed 3 bases, J shed 4 bases, and the junction held 5 bases outside the gene matches. The CDR3 contains 15 residues. The CDR3 DNA reads as TGTGCCAGTAGTATCCGGGACAGGATATACAATGAGCAGTTCTTC. This translates into CASSIRDRIYNEQFF.

About this clone itself: Other nucleotide sequences in the sample specify the same CDR3. The chain is built from TRBV15 and TRBJ2-7, with D perhaps matching TRBD1 or TRBD2 (5 bases each). Trimming pared 0 bases from V and 2 bases from J, leaving 11 bases between. This CDR3 has 15 residues. CDR1 and CDR2 (germline): LNHNV, YYDKDF (reference sequence). The CDR3 protein is CATSREGTDAYEQYF. The CDR3 DNA reads as TGTGCCACCAGCAGAGAAGGGACGGACGCCTACGAGCAGTACTTC.

The chain is built from TRBV9 and TRBJ2-5, with unresolved D. Germline V gives CDR1 SGDLS, CDR2 YYNGEE. The V gene lost 3 bases and the J gene lost 7 bases, with 10 bases spanning the gap. CDR3 length: 12 amino acids. The CDR3 loop reads CASSGTDRTQYF. CDR3 nucleotides: TGTGCCAGCAGCGGAACGGACCGGACCCAGTACTTC.

The chain links TRBV27 to TRBJ2-7; D perhaps matches TRBD1 (7 bases). The CDR3 totals 17 residues. Trimming stripped 3 bases from V and 4 bases from J, with 22 bases between. In germline, CDR1 is MNHEY, CDR2 SMNVEV (reference sequence). CDR3 sequence reads: CASSLRSGGLGRYEQYF. The DNA of the CDR3 is TGTGCCAGCAGTTTGAGGTCAGGGGGGTTGGGAAGGTACGAGCAGTACTTC.